The clone carrying this T cell receptor (beta chain) has just a few counts. What it recognizes is unknown. The data derive from a study of identical twins. Whole-study results and caveats: Invariant populations such as MAIT and iNKT cells could partly muddle zero-insertion analyses. Out-of-frame TCR alpha sharing observed in monozygotic twins exceeded model estimates.

A universal primer site was incorporated via template switching, and the cDNA contained unique molecular identifiers. MiXCR, run by TCRdb on the 5' RACE reads, gives a single entry per CDR3 protein. The sample has roughly 290,000 distinct CDR3 sequences; less than 9% are singletons. Healthy Caucasians were all of the donors. This CDR3 has 16 amino acids. J gave up 7 bases and V 0 bases, and 6 bases lay outside the gene matches. CDR1 and CDR2 from the germline V gene are MRHNA and SNTAGT. Another study also made use of these data, one on yellow fever vaccine responses in identical twins.

The rearrangement links TRBV6-4 to TRBJ2-2; TRBD1 agrees at 9 bases. This receptor was taken from a woman under 30 in good health. The sequenced material came from memory (CD45RO+) T cells sorted from blood. CDR3 nucleotides: TGTGCCAGCAGTGACTCGCGGACAGGGGAGGTCGGGGAGCTGTTTTTT. Its protein is CASSDSRTGEVGELFF.